This T cell receptor (beta chain) was identified in a study of shared clonotypes between healthy human individuals. The germline gives CDR1 SNHLY, CDR2 FYNNEI. This CDR3 contains 16 residues. V gave up 7 bases and J gave up 4 bases, with 22 bases separating them. Only CD45RO-negative cells positively selected for CCR7 counted as naive CD8 cells, so terminally differentiated effector memory CD45RA+ cells were excluded. The donors were adults (healthy and HIV-negative) with no recent acute infections or vaccinations. The assay ran at deep level. Per the original data handling: ImmunoSEQ gave junction-only sequences without quality scores, so filtering differed. Clones were read by immunoSEQ multiplex PCR, and TCRdb kept only the in-frame ones, dropping some. V and J calls and clone size are copied from that table; D and trimming were computed from the DNA. The table includes more than 2 million clones, about 93% detected once.

What was sequenced was naive CD8+ T cells from PBMCs. This TCR came from a young man in good health. Some clones in this sample may be carry-over from other donors' samples. J is TRBJ2-5 and V is TRBV2; D not resolved. The CDR3 region has the DNA TGTGCCAGCAACCGGGCATATTCTCTTGGGATAGAGACCCAGTACTTC. Its translation: CASNRAYSLGIETQYF. Looking up the rest from reference TRBV2 and TRBJ2-5 gives the full variable domain: EPEVTQTPSHQVTQMGQEVILRCVPISNHLYFYWYRQILGQKVEFLVSFYNNEISEKSEIFDDQFSVERPDGSNFTLKIRSTKLEDSAMYFCASNRAYSLGIETQYFGPGTRLLVL.